This passage covers 26 T cell receptor beta chains from one sample sequenced in a study of cytomegalovirus exposure and HLA in healthy donors. The PCR employed 60 Vbeta primers together with 13 Jbeta primers. TCRdb keeps only in-frame clones here, not all; method: immunoSEQ multiplex PCR. Among just over 200,000 clones listed, 79% were seen once. What was sequenced was PBMCs. The receptors derive from a man aged 50-60 years in good health and CMV-seronegative.

In this sample, this clone turned up a few times. The chain employs TRBV19 and TRBJ1-1; 7 bases match TRBD1. V shed 10 bases, J shed 0 bases, and the junction held 11 bases outside the gene matches. Germline CDR1 LNHDA, CDR2 SQIVND (reference sequence). The CDR3 is 15 residues long. The CDR3 nucleotides read TGTGCCACGACCCGCGGACAGGCGATGAACACTGAAGCTTTCTTT. Protein product: CATTRGQAMNTEAFF.

V gene TRBV4-2 combines with J gene TRBJ2-7; D gene ambiguous. CDR3 size: 11 residues. V dropped 0 bases and J dropped 5 bases, with 2 bases sitting between them. The germline gives CDR1 LGHNA, CDR2 YNFKEQ. The CDR3 loop is CASSQDNEQYF. CDR3 nucleotides: TGTGCCAGCAGCCAAGATAACGAGCAGTACTTC.

This clone has only one observation. This chain links TRBV6-5 with TRBJ2-1, with 10 bases aligning to TRBD2. This CDR3 is 14 amino acids long. J lost 9 bases, V lost 6 bases, and 8 bases had no gene match. Germline CDR1 is MNHEY and CDR2 is SVGAGI. Here the CDR3 reads CASRSPGLAIEQFF. DNA for the CDR3: TGTGCCAGCAGGTCCCCGGGACTAGCGATTGAGCAGTTCTTC.

This chain connects TRBV6-5 to TRBJ2-7; 12 bases match TRBD2. The CDR3 is made up of 16 amino acids. The germline V gene encodes CDR1 MNHEY and CDR2 SVGAGI. Germline trimming cut 4 bases from V and 0 bases from J; bases unmatched to any gene: 4. The chain's CDR3 is CASSSTSGRYSYEQYF. DNA of the CDR3: TGTGCCAGCAGTTCAACTAGCGGGAGGTACTCCTACGAGCAGTACTTC.

This clone was picked up a small number of times. The chain recombines TRBV6-6 with TRBJ1-1, with 10 bases fitting TRBD1. V dropped 2 bases and J dropped 2; count of bases not matched to a gene: 2. The CDR3 spans 15 residues. Germline values: CDR1 MNHNY, CDR2 SVGAGI (reference sequence). CDR3 DNA sequence: TGTGCCAGCAGTTACGGGACAGGGGTAAACACTGAAGCTTTCTTT. Amino acid sequence: CASSYGTGVNTEAFF.

This sequence joins TRBV4-2 and TRBJ1-2, with D perhaps matching TRBD1 (6 bases). From germline, CDR1 is LGHNA and CDR2 YNFKEQ. The length of the CDR3 is 14 residues. Trimming pared 4 bases from V and 5 bases from J, leaving 14 bases between. The CDR3 DNA follows: TGTGCCAGCAGCCCCTTCGGGACAAAGTATGGCTACACCTTC. Translation: CASSPFGTKYGYTF.

The chain links TRBV12-5 to TRBJ2-5; D is unclear. Germline values: CDR1 LGHNT, CDR2 FRNRAP. V was cut by 6 bases and J by 5 bases, with 7 bases left in between. The CDR3 spans 11 residues. The DNA of the CDR3 is TGTGCTAGTGGCCCCGGGGAGACCCAGTACTTC. Encoded protein: CASGPGETQYF.

The rearrangement uses TRBV6-1 and TRBJ2-2; 10 bases agree with TRBD2. The V segment lost 7 bases and the J segment 6 bases; nucleotides outside the gene matches: 2. The CDR3 extends over 13 amino acids. The germline CDR1 and CDR2 sequences are MNHNS and SASEGT. The CDR3 protein is CASILAGAGELFF. In DNA form, the CDR3 reads TGTGCCAGCATCCTAGCGGGAGCCGGGGAGCTGTTTTTT.

The chain links TRBV9 to TRBJ2-1; 11 bases are shared with TRBD2. The V gene end was trimmed by 4 bases and the J gene end by 8 bases; junction bases not matched to a gene: 8. Germline lookup yields CDR1 SGDLS and CDR2 YYNGEE. The CDR3 length is 15 residues. DNA of the CDR3: TGTGCCAGCAGCCGGCTGACTAGCGGGAAGGATGAGCAGTTCTTC. Encoded protein: CASSRLTSGKDEQFF.

This clone was picked up a small number of times. The V and J genes are TRBV9 and TRBJ1-1; possibly TRBD1 for D (6 bases). V was trimmed by 4 bases and J by 1 base, leaving 11 bases between them. CDR3 length: 14 residues. The germline V gene has CDR1 SGDLS and CDR2 YYNGEE. CDR3 protein: CASSLRGANTEAFF. As DNA, the CDR3 is TGTGCCAGCAGCCTACGGGGGGCGAACACTGAAGCTTTCTTT.

The rearrangement links TRBV4-1 to TRBJ1-1; no clear D gene. CDR1 is MGHRA, CDR2 YSYEKL, per germline. The CDR3 has 14 amino acids. V shed 0 bases and J shed 7 bases, with 12 bases lying between them. In nucleotides, the CDR3 is TGCGCCAGCAGCCAAGAAATAGTTATCGGTGAAGCTTTCTTT. Protein product: CASSQEIVIGEAFF.

The chain joins TRBV28 to TRBJ1-5; TRBD1 might be the D (6 bases). This CDR3 is built from 13 residues. Germline V gene data show CDR1 as MDHEN and CDR2 as SYDVKM. V lost 7 bases to trimming and J lost 7 bases, with 14 bases between them. The CDR3 region is CASTLYRAQPQHF. CDR3 nucleotide sequence: TGTGCCAGCACCCTCTACAGGGCCCAGCCCCAGCATTTT.

This chain connects TRBV30 to TRBJ2-7; TRBD1 agrees at 8 bases. Trimming cost V 0 bases and J 6 bases; bases outside gene matches: 7. The germline CDR1 and CDR2 sequences are GTSNPN and SVGIG (reference sequence). CDR3 length: 14 residues. The DNA of the CDR3 is TGTGCCTGGAGTGTCTGGACAGGGCTCGGCGAGCAGTACTTC. Translating it yields CAWSVWTGLGEQYF.

The chain links TRBV5-1 to TRBJ2-7; weak D call: TRBD2 (5 bases). Germline lookup yields CDR1 SGHRS and CDR2 YFSETQ. This CDR3 region has 14 residues. Trimming left V 7 bases short and J 5 bases short, with 19 bases between. Here the CDR3 reads CASSRGIARNEQYF. Here the CDR3 DNA reads TGCGCCAGCTCACGGGGAATAGCTCGGAACGAGCAGTACTTC.

The chain employs TRBV6-6 and TRBJ2-1; possibly TRBD1 for D (6 bases). Germline V gene sequence: CDR1 MNHNY, CDR2 SVGAGI (reference sequence). V lost 5 bases and J lost 4, with 12 bases in between. The CDR3 is 14 residues long. DNA for the CDR3: TGTGCCAGCAGTAATACCGGGACATACAATGAGCAGTTCTTC. Translated, it gives CASSNTGTYNEQFF.

This chain uses TRBV28 with TRBJ1-5, with D unresolved. V shed 2 bases and J shed 5 bases, with 10 bases lying between them. Germline CDR1 is MDHEN and CDR2 is SYDVKM. The CDR3 extends over 14 amino acids. In DNA form, the CDR3 reads TGTGCCAGCAGTTTACTGTCAGGTGATCAGCCCCAGCATTTT. It encodes CASSLLSGDQPQHF.

In this sample, this clone turned up a few times. The chain recombines TRBV27 with TRBJ2-5, with D possibly matching TRBD1 (6 bases). Between the trimmed V and J ends, which lost 6 bases and 1 base, there was a span of 12 bases. The CDR3 totals 14 residues. Germline V gene sequence: CDR1 MNHEY, CDR2 SMNVEV (reference sequence). DNA for the CDR3: TGTGCCAGCAGCTCAGGGGCGTTCCAAGAGACCCAGTACTTC. Its protein product is CASSSGAFQETQYF.

CDR3 sequence: CASSLGLAGAFNEQFF. The DNA of the CDR3 is TGTGCCAGCAGCTTGGGTCTAGCGGGAGCCTTCAATGAGCAGTTCTTC. The V call is TRBV5-6, the J call TRBJ2-1; 10 positions match TRBD2. Trimming took 0 bases from V and 6 from J; bases not matched to a gene: 6. Germline V lookup: CDR1 SGHDT, CDR2 YYEEEE. The CDR3 contains 16 residues.

The genes are TRBV11-1 and TRBJ1-5, with 11 bases aligning to TRBD1. CDR1 and CDR2 (germline): SGHAT, FQDESV (reference sequence). V shed 5 bases and J 7 bases; nucleotides not matched to a gene: 4. The CDR3 totals 14 residues. CDR3 coding DNA: TGTGCCAGCAGCCCAGGGACAGGGGGACAGCCCCAGCATTTT. Translated: CASSPGTGGQPQHF. Complete variable domain (other parts from reference TRBV11-1 and TRBJ1-5): EAEVAQSPRYKITEKSQAVAFWCDPISGHATLYWYRQILGQGPELLVQFQDESVVDDSQLPKDRFSAERLKGVDSTLKIQPAELGDSAMYLCASSPGTGGQPQHFGDGTRLSIL.

The V gene is TRBV7-3, the J gene TRBJ2-3; 9 bases match TRBD2. The CDR3 is 15 amino acids. With 2 bases clipped from V and 2 bases from J, the junction kept 2 bases outside the gene matches. The germline V gene encodes CDR1 SGHTA and CDR2 FQGTGA. CDR3: CASSLAGGHTDTQYF. CDR3 bases: TGTGCCAGCAGCTTAGCGGGAGGGCACACAGATACGCAGTATTTT.

This chain joins TRBV7-6 and TRBJ2-1; TRBD2 matches 8 bases. V lost 1 base, J lost 9 bases, and 11 bases stayed unmatched. The CDR3 length is 16 residues. Per the germline V gene, CDR1 is SGHVS and CDR2 is FNYEAQ. The CDR3 DNA follows: TGTGCCAGCAGCTTAGTAGGGGGAGCGGGAGTAGGTGAGCAGTTCTTC. Encoded protein: CASSLVGGAGVGEQFF. Using reference TRBV7-6 and TRBJ2-1 for the parts outside the CDR3, the full variable domain is GAGVSQSPRYKVTKRGQDVALRCDPISGHVSLYWYRQALGQGPEFLTYFNYEAQQDKSGLPNDRFSAERPEGSISTLTIQRTEQRDSAMYRCASSLVGGAGVGEQFFGPGTRLTVL.

This chain joins TRBV30 and TRBJ2-7; the D gene is possibly TRBD1 (5 bases). This CDR3 region has 14 residues. Germline V gene data show CDR1 as GTSNPN and CDR2 as SVGIG (reference sequence). Trimming cost V 0 bases and J 4 bases, with 13 bases left between them. CDR3 sequence reads: CAWSVKAPGYEQYF. In DNA form, the CDR3 reads TGTGCCTGGAGTGTAAAGGCCCCAGGGTACGAGCAGTACTTC.

V and J are TRBV5-1 and TRBJ2-5; 8 bases are shared with TRBD1. Judging by the DNA end, TRBJ2-7 fits better; the J call may be wrong. The CDR3 is 16 residues long. Germline lookup yields CDR1 SGHRS and CDR2 YFSETQ. The CDR3: CASSLVPTGESHEQYF. The CDR3 nucleotides read TGCGCCAGCAGCTTGGTTCCGACAGGGGAATCCCACGAGCAGTACTTC.

V gene TRBV5-1 combines with J gene TRBJ2-4, with D tentatively TRBD1 (5 bases). This CDR3 has 14 amino acids. Trimming left V 0 bases short and J 1 base short, with 5 bases between. CDR1 is SGHRS and CDR2 is YFSETQ in the germline V gene. As DNA, the CDR3 is TGCGCCAGCAGCTTGGACAGGGCCAAAAACATTCAGTACTTC. Translated: CASSLDRAKNIQYF.

The chain couples TRBV2 to TRBJ2-7, with D maybe TRBD2 (6 bases). The CDR3 is made up of 16 amino acids. Germline V gives CDR1 SNHLY, CDR2 FYNNEI. V was shortened by 6 bases and J by 2 bases, with 20 bases between the two germline ends. The CDR3 region is CASSAYREPRAYEQYF. CDR3 bases: TGTGCCAGCAGCGCCTACCGGGAGCCTAGGGCCTACGAGCAGTACTTC.

The J gene is TRBJ2-7, the V gene TRBV5-6, with 9 bases lining up with TRBD2. From germline, CDR1 is SGHDT and CDR2 YYEEEE. CDR3 length: 16 residues. V lost 4 bases, J lost 5 bases, and 13 bases stayed unmatched. CDR3 bases: TGTGCCAGCAGCCGTTTAGGGACTAGCTCAGGAAACGAGCAGTACTTC. The encoded protein is CASSRLGTSSGNEQYF.